This record looks at one T cell receptor beta chain sequence and its context. Its antigen is as yet unknown. CDR1 and CDR2 (germline): SGHTA, FQGNSA. The trim removed 7 bases at V and 11 bases at J, leaving 7 bases unmatched. The CDR3 is 13 residues long. This sample is drawn from a study of STAT5B mutations in CD4+ large granular lymphocyte leukemia. Whole-study context: Among healthy controls, a particular HLA allele went with more CDR3 'QG' motifs. Points from the study as a whole: TRBV06-family usage was enriched in top patient clones (8/27) versus controls (2/35). Patient CD4-sorted repertoires stayed more clonal than healthy ones after leukemic-clone removal.

This was a survey-level run. Here immunoSEQ multiplex PCR was the method, and the copy in TCRdb shows in-frame clones only, minus some. The sample has about 40,000 clones, approximately 80% seen once. Sequenced material: CD4+ T cells from blood buffy coats. The chain combines TRBV7-2 with TRBJ2-6; TRBD1 matches at 8 bases. This TCR came from a human donor in good health. This CDR3 is CASTRQGYDVLTF. Here the CDR3 DNA reads TGTGCCAGCACCCGACAGGGGTATGACGTCCTGACTTTC.